Listed below are T cell receptor beta chains from one sample, sequenced in a study of radiotherapy plus CTLA-4 blockade in lung cancer. The protocol was immunoSEQ multiplex PCR, while the TCRdb copy is restricted to in-frame clones and leaves out a portion. The table shows 83,000 or so clones, with about four fifths occurring only once. The sample was peripheral blood, taken from a patient treated with radiotherapy plus ipilimumab. These receptors all stem from a human donor with non-small cell lung cancer who had stable disease on radiotherapy plus ipilimumab. The CDR3 runs from the conserved cysteine through the conserved F or W. The order of the fields is D gene, J gene, clone size, V gene, CDR3 protein, CDR3 DNA. A D gene is named only where the DNA matches it firmly. Clone sizes are given selectively: once, few, many, or a class where the clone is expanded.

d_gene: -; j_gene: TRBJ2-7; abundance: -; v_gene: TRBV7-8; CDR3aa: CASPEQYF; CDR3nt: TGTGCCAGCCCCGAGCAGTACTTC
d_gene: -; j_gene: TRBJ2-3; abundance: -; v_gene: TRBV28; CDR3aa: CASSDLDGGTDTQYF; CDR3nt: TGTGCCAGCAGTGACCTAGACGGGGGCACAGATACGCAGTATTTT
d_gene: -; j_gene: TRBJ1-4; abundance: -; v_gene: TRBV25-1; CDR3aa: CASSEYRGARDEKLFF; CDR3nt: TGTGCCAGCAGTGAATATCGGGGGGCCCGAGATGAAAAACTGTTTTTT
d_gene: -; j_gene: TRBJ2-2; abundance: -; v_gene: TRBV7-2; CDR3aa: CASSLWGTGELFF; CDR3nt: TGTGCCAGCAGCTTATGGGGAACCGGGGAGCTGTTTTTT
d_gene: -; j_gene: TRBJ1-1; abundance: -; v_gene: TRBV5-1; CDR3aa: CASRFHNTEAFF; CDR3nt: TGCGCCAGCAGATTTCACAACACTGAAGCTTTCTTT
d_gene: -; j_gene: TRBJ2-1; abundance: -; v_gene: TRBV4-2; CDR3aa: CASSQEDGSSYNEQFF; CDR3nt: TGTGCCAGCAGCCAAGAAGACGGGAGCTCCTACAATGAGCAGTTCTTC
d_gene: -; j_gene: TRBJ2-2; abundance: -; v_gene: TRBV11-3; CDR3aa: CASSRGHSNTGELFF; CDR3nt: TGTGCCAGCAGCCGGGGACACTCGAACACCGGGGAGCTGTTTTTT
d_gene: TRBD1; j_gene: TRBJ1-5; abundance: -; v_gene: TRBV19; CDR3aa: CASSIRVTGGNQPQHF; CDR3nt: TGTGCCAGTAGTATTAGAGTGACAGGGGGCAATCAGCCCCAGCATTTT
d_gene: -; j_gene: TRBJ1-4; abundance: -; v_gene: TRBV5-1; CDR3aa: CASSFGGQTNEKLFF; CDR3nt: TGCGCCAGCAGCTTTGGGGGGCAGACTAATGAAAAACTGTTTTTT
d_gene: -; j_gene: TRBJ2-5; abundance: -; v_gene: TRBV28; CDR3aa: CASSSIRGRETQYF; CDR3nt: TGTGCCAGCAGTTCTATCAGGGGTCGTGAGACCCAGTACTTC
d_gene: TRBD1; j_gene: TRBJ1-1; abundance: once; v_gene: TRBV5-1; CDR3aa: CASSLGTGTEAFF; CDR3nt: TGCGCCAGCAGCCTCGGGACAGGCACTGAAGCTTTCTTT
d_gene: -; j_gene: TRBJ2-1; abundance: -; v_gene: TRBV27; CDR3aa: CASSLSSSAPQKQFF; CDR3nt: TGTGCCAGCAGTTTATCGAGTTCGGCCCCGCAGAAGCAGTTCTTC
d_gene: TRBD2; j_gene: TRBJ2-2; abundance: -; v_gene: TRBV7-7; CDR3aa: CASSLGLAGSGELFF; CDR3nt: TGTGCTAGCAGCTTAGGACTAGCGGGTAGCGGGGAGCTGTTTTTT
d_gene: -; j_gene: TRBJ1-3; abundance: -; v_gene: TRBV11-2; CDR3aa: CASSLGGGSGNTIYF; CDR3nt: TGTGCCAGCAGCTTAGGAGGGGGCTCTGGAAACACCATATATTTT
d_gene: TRBD2; j_gene: TRBJ2-7; abundance: -; v_gene: TRBV6-5; CDR3aa: CASSGKGREGYEQYF; CDR3nt: TGTGCCAGCAGCGGCAAGGGCAGGGAGGGTTACGAGCAGTACTTC
d_gene: TRBD1; j_gene: TRBJ2-2; abundance: -; v_gene: TRBV10-2; CDR3aa: CASSELTGGTGELFF; CDR3nt: TGCGCCAGCAGCGAGTTAACAGGGGGAACCGGGGAGCTGTTTTTT
d_gene: TRBD1; j_gene: TRBJ2-3; abundance: -; v_gene: TRBV5-1; CDR3aa: CASSRDSSRTDTQYF; CDR3nt: TGCGCCAGCAGCAGGGACAGTTCACGCACAGATACGCAGTATTTT
d_gene: TRBD1; j_gene: TRBJ1-1; abundance: -; v_gene: TRBV27; CDR3aa: CASSFRNRGLNTEAFF; CDR3nt: TGTGCCAGCAGTTTTAGGAACAGGGGGCTGAACACTGAAGCTTTCTTT
d_gene: TRBD1; j_gene: TRBJ2-7; abundance: once; v_gene: TRBV5-1; CDR3aa: CASSGRTGGISYEQYF; CDR3nt: TGCGCCAGCAGCGGAAGGACAGGGGGCATTTCCTACGAGCAGTACTTC
d_gene: -; j_gene: TRBJ2-7; abundance: -; v_gene: TRBV27; CDR3aa: CASRTTGFEQYF; CDR3nt: TGTGCCAGCAGGACTACGGGTTTCGAGCAGTACTTC
d_gene: -; j_gene: TRBJ2-3; abundance: -; v_gene: TRBV29-1; CDR3aa: CSVVWGGVGDTQYF; CDR3nt: TGCAGCGTTGTATGGGGGGGCGTGGGAGATACGCAGTATTTT
d_gene: -; j_gene: TRBJ2-2; abundance: -; v_gene: TRBV11-3; CDR3aa: CASSFSPGELFF; CDR3nt: TGTGCCAGCAGCTTCTCCCCCGGGGAGCTGTTTTTT